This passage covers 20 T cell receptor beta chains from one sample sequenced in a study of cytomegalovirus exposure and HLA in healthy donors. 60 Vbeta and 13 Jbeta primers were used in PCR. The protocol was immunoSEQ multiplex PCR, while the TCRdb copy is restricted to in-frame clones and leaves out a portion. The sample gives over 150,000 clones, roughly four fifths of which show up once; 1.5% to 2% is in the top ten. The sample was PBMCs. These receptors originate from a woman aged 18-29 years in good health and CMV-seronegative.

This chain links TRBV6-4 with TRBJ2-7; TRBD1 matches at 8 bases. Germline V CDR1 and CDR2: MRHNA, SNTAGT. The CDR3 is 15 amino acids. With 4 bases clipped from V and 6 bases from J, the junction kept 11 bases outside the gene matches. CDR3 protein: CASSGIRQGTGEQYF. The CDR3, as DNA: TGTGCCAGCAGTGGGATCAGACAGGGGACGGGCGAGCAGTACTTC.

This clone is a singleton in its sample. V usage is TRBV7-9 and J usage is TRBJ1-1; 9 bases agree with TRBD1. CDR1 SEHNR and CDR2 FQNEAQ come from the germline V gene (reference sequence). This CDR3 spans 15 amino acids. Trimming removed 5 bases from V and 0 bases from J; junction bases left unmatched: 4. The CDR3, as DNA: TGTGCCAGCAGCCGGGACAGGGTAATGAACACTGAAGCTTTCTTT. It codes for CASSRDRVMNTEAFF.

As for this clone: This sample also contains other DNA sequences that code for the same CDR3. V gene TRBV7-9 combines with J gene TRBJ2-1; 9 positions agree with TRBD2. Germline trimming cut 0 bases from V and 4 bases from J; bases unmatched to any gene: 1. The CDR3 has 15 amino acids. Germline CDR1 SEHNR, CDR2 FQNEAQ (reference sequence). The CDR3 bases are TGTGCCAGCAGCTTAGCGGCGGGAGGGTACAATGAGCAGTTCTTC. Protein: CASSLAAGGYNEQFF.

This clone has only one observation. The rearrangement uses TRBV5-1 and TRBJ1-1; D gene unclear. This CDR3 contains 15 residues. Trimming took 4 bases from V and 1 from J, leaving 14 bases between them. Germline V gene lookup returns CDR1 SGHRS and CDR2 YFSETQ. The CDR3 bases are TGCGCCAGCAGCCCCCGGGAGGGAGGGAACACTGAAGCTTTCTTT. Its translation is CASSPREGGNTEAFF.

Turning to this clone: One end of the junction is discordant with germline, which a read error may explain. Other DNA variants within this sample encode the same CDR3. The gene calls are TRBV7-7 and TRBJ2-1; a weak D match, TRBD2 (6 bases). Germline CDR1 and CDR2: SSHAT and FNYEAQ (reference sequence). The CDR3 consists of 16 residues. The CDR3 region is CASSPTGDPTNNEQFF. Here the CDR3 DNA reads TGTGCTAGCAGCCCCACGGGGGATCCTACCAACAATGAGCAGTTCTTC. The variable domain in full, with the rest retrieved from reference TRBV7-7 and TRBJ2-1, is GAGVSQSPRYKVTKRGQDVTLRCDPISSHATLYWYQQALGQGPEFLTYFNYEAQPDKSGLPSDRFSAERPEGSISTLTIQRTEQRDSAMYRCASSPTGDPTNNEQFFGPGTRLTVL.

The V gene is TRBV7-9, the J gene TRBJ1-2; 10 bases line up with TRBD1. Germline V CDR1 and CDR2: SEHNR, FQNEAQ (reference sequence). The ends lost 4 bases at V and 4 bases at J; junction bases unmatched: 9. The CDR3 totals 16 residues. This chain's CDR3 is CASSSYLDRGSYGYTF. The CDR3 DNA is TGTGCCAGCAGCTCGTACCTGGACAGGGGGAGCTATGGCTACACCTTC.

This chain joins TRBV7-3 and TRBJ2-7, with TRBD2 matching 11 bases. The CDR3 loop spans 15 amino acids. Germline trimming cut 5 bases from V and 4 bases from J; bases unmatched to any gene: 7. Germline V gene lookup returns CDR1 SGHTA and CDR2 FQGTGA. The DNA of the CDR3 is TGTGCCAGCAGCCCATATAGCGGGAGGGGGTACGAGCAGTACTTC. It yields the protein CASSPYSGRGYEQYF.

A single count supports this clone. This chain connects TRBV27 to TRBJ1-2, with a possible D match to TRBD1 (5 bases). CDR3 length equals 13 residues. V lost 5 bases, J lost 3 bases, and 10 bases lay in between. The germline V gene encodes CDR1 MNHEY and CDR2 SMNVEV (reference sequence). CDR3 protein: CASSLDRYYGYTF. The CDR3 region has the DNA TGTGCCAGCAGTCTCGACAGATACTATGGCTACACCTTC.

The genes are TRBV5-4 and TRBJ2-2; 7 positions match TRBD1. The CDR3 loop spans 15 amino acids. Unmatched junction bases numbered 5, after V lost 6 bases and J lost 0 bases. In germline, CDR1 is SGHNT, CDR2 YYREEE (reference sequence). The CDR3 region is CASNTGESNTGELFF. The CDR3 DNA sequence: TGTGCCAGCAACACAGGGGAGTCGAACACCGGGGAGCTGTTTTTT.

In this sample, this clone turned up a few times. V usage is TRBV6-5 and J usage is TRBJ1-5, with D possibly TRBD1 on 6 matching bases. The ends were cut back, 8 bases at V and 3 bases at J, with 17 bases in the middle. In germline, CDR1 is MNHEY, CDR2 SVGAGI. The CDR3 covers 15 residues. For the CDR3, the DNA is TGTGCCAGCGGGAGATCGGACAGCTACAATCAGCCCCAGCATTTT. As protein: CASGRSDSYNQPQHF.

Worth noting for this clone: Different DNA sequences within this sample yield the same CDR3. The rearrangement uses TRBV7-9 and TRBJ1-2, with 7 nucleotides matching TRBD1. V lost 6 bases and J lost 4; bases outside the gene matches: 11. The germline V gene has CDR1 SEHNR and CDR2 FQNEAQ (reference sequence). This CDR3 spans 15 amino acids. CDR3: CASSLRDSPPYGYTF. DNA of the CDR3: TGTGCCAGCAGTTTAAGGGACAGTCCACCCTATGGCTACACCTTC.

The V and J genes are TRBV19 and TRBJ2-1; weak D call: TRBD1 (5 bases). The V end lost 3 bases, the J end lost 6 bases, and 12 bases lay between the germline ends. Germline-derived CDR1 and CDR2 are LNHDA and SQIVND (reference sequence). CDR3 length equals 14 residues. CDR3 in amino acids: CASSMSRVSNEQFF. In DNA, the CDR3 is TGTGCCAGTAGTATGTCCAGGGTTAGCAATGAGCAGTTCTTC.

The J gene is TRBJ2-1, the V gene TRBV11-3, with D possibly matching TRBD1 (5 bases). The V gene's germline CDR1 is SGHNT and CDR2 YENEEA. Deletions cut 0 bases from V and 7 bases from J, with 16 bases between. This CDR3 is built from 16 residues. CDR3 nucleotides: TGTGCCAGCAGCTTAGATAGCTTCCAGGGCGATAATGAGCAGTTCTTC. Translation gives CASSLDSFQGDNEQFF.

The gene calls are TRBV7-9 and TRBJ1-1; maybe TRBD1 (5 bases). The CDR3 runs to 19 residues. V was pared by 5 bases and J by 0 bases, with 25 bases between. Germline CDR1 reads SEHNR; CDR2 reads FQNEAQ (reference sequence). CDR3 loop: CASSPRVGEGPFMNTEAFF. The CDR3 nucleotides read TGTGCCAGCAGCCCGCGGGTTGGGGAGGGGCCCTTCATGAACACTGAAGCTTTCTTT.

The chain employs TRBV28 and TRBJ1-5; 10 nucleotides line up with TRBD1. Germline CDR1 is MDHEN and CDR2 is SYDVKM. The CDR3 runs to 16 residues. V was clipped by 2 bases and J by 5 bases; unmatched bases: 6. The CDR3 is CASSLRDRGWHQPQHF. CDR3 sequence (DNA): TGTGCCAGCAGTTTACGGGACAGGGGTTGGCATCAGCCCCAGCATTTT.

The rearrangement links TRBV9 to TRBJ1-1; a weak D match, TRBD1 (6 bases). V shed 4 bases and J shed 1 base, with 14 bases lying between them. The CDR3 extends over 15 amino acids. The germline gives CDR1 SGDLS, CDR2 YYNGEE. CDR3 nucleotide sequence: TGTGCCAGCAGCCCCCAGACAGGCCGGAACACTGAAGCTTTCTTT. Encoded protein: CASSPQTGRNTEAFF.

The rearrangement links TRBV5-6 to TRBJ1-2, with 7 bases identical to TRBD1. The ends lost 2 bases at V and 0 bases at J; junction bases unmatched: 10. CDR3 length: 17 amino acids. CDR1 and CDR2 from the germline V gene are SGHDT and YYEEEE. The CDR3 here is CASSFRWDSNTNYGYTF. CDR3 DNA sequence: TGTGCCAGCAGCTTTCGTTGGGACAGCAATACTAACTATGGCTACACCTTC.

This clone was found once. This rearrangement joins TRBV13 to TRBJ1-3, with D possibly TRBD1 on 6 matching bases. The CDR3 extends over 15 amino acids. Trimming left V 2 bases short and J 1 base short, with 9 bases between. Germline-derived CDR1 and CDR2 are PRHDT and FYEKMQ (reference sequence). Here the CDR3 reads CASSLRGASGNTIYF. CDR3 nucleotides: TGTGCCAGCAGCTTACGGGGGGCTTCTGGAAACACCATATATTTT.

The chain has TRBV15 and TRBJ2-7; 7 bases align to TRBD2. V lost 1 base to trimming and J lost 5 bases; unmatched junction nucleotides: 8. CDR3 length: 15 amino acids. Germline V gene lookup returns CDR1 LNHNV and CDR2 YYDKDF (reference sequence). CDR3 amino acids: CATSRGGGGANEQYF. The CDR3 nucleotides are TGTGCCACCAGCAGAGGGGGGGGAGGGGCTAACGAGCAGTACTTC.

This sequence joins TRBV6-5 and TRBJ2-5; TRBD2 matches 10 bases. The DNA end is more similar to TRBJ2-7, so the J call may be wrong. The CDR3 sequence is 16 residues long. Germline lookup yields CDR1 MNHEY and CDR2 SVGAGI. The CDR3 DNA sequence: TGTGCCAGCAGTTACGCTCCTAGCGGGAGTGGGTACGAGCAGTACTTC. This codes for CASSYAPSGSGYEQYF.